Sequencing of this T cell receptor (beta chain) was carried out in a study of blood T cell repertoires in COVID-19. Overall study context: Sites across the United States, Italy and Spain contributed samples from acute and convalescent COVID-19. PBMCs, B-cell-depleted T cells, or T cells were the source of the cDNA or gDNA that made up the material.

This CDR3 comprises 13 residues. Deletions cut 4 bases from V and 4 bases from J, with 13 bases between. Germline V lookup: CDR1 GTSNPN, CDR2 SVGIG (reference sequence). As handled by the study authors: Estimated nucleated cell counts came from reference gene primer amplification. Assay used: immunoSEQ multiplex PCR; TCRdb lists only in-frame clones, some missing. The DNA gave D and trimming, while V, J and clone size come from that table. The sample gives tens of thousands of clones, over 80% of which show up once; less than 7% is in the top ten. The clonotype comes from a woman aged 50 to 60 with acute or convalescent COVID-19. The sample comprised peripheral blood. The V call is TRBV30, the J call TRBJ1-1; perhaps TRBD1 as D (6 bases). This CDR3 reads CAWNTGLGTEAFF. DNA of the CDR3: TGTGCCTGGAATACAGGGTTGGGCACTGAAGCTTTCTTT. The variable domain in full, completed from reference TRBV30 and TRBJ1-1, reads SQTIHQWPATLVQPVGSPLSLECTVEGTSNPNLYWYRQAAGRGLQLLFYSVGIGQISSEVPQNLSASRPQDRQFILSSKKLLLSDSGFYLCAWNTGLGTEAFFGQGTRLTVV.